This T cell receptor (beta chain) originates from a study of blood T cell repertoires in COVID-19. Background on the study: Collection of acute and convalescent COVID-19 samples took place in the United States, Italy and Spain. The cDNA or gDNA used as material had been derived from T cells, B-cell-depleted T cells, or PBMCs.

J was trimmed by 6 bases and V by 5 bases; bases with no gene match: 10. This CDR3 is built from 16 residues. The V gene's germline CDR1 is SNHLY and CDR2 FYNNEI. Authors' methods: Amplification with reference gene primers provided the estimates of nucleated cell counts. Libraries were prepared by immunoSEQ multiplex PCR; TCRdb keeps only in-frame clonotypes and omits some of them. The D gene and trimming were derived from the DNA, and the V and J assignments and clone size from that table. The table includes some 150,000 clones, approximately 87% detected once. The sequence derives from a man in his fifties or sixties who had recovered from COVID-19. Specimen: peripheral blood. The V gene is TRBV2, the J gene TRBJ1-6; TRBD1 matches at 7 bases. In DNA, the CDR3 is TGTGCCAGCAGTCCCCAGGGGGGCCGGGGTAATTCACCCCTCCACTTT. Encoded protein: CASSPQGGRGNSPLHF.